This is a list of T cell receptor beta chains from one sample in a study of CD8 T cells in ankylosing spondylitis. In TCRdb, the 5' RACE reads were re-called with MiXCR into one record per CDR3 protein. The sample records about 540,000 distinct CDR3 sequences, 10% to 15% being singletons. The sequenced sample was blood, either unsorted or a sorted T cell fraction (not recorded which). All receptors derive from a male donor with ankylosing spondylitis. Both conserved end residues are part of each CDR3. Fields, in order: V gene, CDR3 protein.

TRBV12-3/TRBV12-4,CASRPGVDTEAFF
TRBV20-1,CSATRPTDTQYF
TRBV10-1,CASSEWREGYNEQFF
TRBV12-3/TRBV12-4,CASSWRRSSNTGELFF
TRBV12-3/TRBV12-4,CASSLWLAGDKETQYF
TRBV24-1,CATRDRVAETQYF
TRBV10-3,CASGQGTDTQYF
TRBV3-1,CASSPPDSREQYF
TRBV4-1,CASSQGSGRRGEQFF
TRBV29-1,CSVAQGGYGYTF
TRBV7-9,CASSSLGQRDTIYF
TRBV7-2,CASGRDRVSPPLHF
TRBV20-1,CSALSATSGRTDTQYF
TRBV28,CATLTGGNQPQHF
TRBV11-2,CASSLGQGFTEAFF
TRBV18,CASSPGTPSGNTIYF
TRBV7-2,CASSLEFAIADTQYF
TRBV5-1,CASSFVVGYNEQFF
TRBV27,CASSLQGGISPLHF
TRBV20-1,CSATGQPGSYEQYF
TRBV18,CASSPRSGGYEQYF
TRBV29-1,CRAGDRAGEQYF
TRBV15,CATSRSTGPGNLETQYF
TRBV5-1,CASSALPGQESGYTF
TRBV18,CASSPSGGGGNQPQHF
TRBV10-1,CASSAGNTEAFF
TRBV7-8,CASSPAGGGRETQYF
TRBV2,CASSIQGRSSYNEQFF
TRBV5-8,CARGSVAGLTGELFF
TRBV12-3/TRBV12-4,CASSKAGTNYGYTF
TRBV24-1,CATSRGLAGLEETQYF
TRBV7-2,CASSPSGLNTEAFF
TRBV4-2,CASSQGSQGPVSYEQYF
TRBV7-9,CASSDTAGFLSGNTIYF
TRBV3-1,CASSRSGGAGQPQHF
TRBV9,CASTDSGRAPLLYNEQFF
TRBV20-1,CSARDPVGTIQYF
TRBV6-1,CASSGETGAGNTIYF
TRBV7-9,CASSRGGAGETDTQYF
TRBV5-1,CASSLDGHSETQYF
TRBV5-1,CASSPRGGEAFF
TRBV5-1,CASSSGQIITNTEAFF
TRBV11-2,CASSSRTFSQGEQFF